Listed below are T cell receptor beta chains from one sample, sequenced in a study of prognosis after radiotherapy for stage I lung cancer. TCRdb itself ran the multiplex PCR reads through MiXCR, one entry per CDR3 protein. The table includes about 20,000 distinct CDR3 sequences, more than 40% detected once. The source was PBMCs, collected before or after stereotactic body radiation therapy (not recorded which). These receptors were taken from a donor aged 50 or older with non-small cell lung cancer. The CDR3 runs from the conserved cysteine through the conserved F or W. D genes are given only for firm matches. Clone size is given for some rows only: seen once, a few or many times, or a class if the clone is expanded.

cdr3_aa cdr3_nt v_call d_call j_call clone_size cdr3_length
CATSDLRQEYF TGTGCCACCAGTGATTTGAGGCAGGAGTACTTC TRBV24-1 - TRBJ2-5 - 11
CASTQGPFRADTQYF TGTGCCAGCACCCAGGGACCGTTCCGTGCAGATACGCAGTATTTT TRBV6-2/TRBV6-3 - TRBJ2-3 many 15
CASSQVLAGGDTQYF TGCGCCAGCAGCCAAGTACTAGCGGGGGGAGATACGCAGTATTTT TRBV4-3 TRBD2 TRBJ2-3 many 15
CASSLRPARGSSFSYYQETQYF TGTGCCAGCAGCTTACGCCCGGCTCGTGGATCGAGTTTCAGTTACTACCAAGAGACCCAGTACTTC TRBV7-6 - TRBJ2-5 - 22
CATSDFRGSSYNEQFF TGTGCCACCAGTGATTTTAGGGGCAGCTCCTACAATGAGCAGTTCTTC TRBV24-1 - TRBJ2-1 many 16
CASSSGQGQAEQFF TGTGCCAGCAGCTCCGGACAGGGTCAAGCTGAGCAGTTCTTC TRBV2 TRBD1 TRBJ2-1 - 14
CASSGSVQGSSEQYF TGTGCCAGCAGTGGTTCGGTACAGGGGAGCAGCGAGCAGTACTTC TRBV6-1 TRBD1 TRBJ2-7 few 15
CSARAGVYNEQFF TGCAGTGCTAGAGCCGGGGTCTACAATGAGCAGTTCTTC TRBV20-1 - TRBJ2-1 many 13
CASSQAGQGRGSPLHF TGTGCCAGCTCACAGGCAGGACAGGGTAGGGGTTCACCCCTCCACTTT TRBV18 TRBD1 TRBJ1-6 many 16
CASSLGRWDTGELFF TGTGCCAGCAGTTTAGGGCGTTGGGACACCGGGGAGCTGTTTTTT TRBV27 - TRBJ2-2 - 15
CASSIFGTGATYNEQFF TGTGCCAGTAGTATATTTGGGACAGGGGCGACCTACAATGAGCAGTTCTTC TRBV19 TRBD1 TRBJ2-1 many 17
CASSQDPGQGALRGYTF TGCGCCAGCAGCCAAGACCCGGGACAGGGGGCGTTACGTGGCTACACCTTC TRBV4-3 TRBD1 TRBJ1-2 many 17
CASSRDRDVEQYF TGCGCCAGTTCCCGGGACAGGGATGTGGAGCAGTACTTC TRBV10-2 TRBD1 TRBJ2-7 - 13
CASSFDSTGETQYF TGCGCCAGCAGCTTTGACTCCACGGGGGAGACCCAGTACTTC TRBV5-1 - TRBJ2-5 many 14
CASSTGDLSYNEQFF TGCGCCAGCAGCACCGGGGACCTTAGCTACAATGAGCAGTTCTTC TRBV5-1 - TRBJ2-1 many 15
CASSGRPQLTQYF TGTGCCAGTAGTGGGCGGCCGCAGCTGACCCAGTACTTC TRBV19 - TRBJ2-5 - 13
CASSFHRGRITEAFF TGTGCCAGCAGCTTTCACAGGGGGCGGATCACTGAAGCTTTCTTT TRBV7-2 TRBD1 TRBJ1-1 medium-sized 15
CASSSNRVGRGSYNSPLHF TGTGCCAGCAGCTCAAACCGTGTGGGTCGGGGCTCCTATAATTCACCCCTCCACTTT TRBV7-8 - TRBJ1-6 many 19
CSAHGTESYNEQFF TGCAGCGCCCACGGGACAGAATCCTACAATGAGCAGTTCTTC TRBV29-1 TRBD1 TRBJ2-1 few 14
CASSQEHKPLHF TGTGCCAGCAGCCAAGAGCACAAACCCCTCCACTTT TRBV3-1 - TRBJ1-6 - 12
CASSLSGFHYEQYF TGTGCCAGCAGTTTGTCCGGCTTCCACTACGAGCAGTACTTC TRBV27 - TRBJ2-7 medium-sized 14
CAILPRGMGNTEAFF TGTGCCATCCTTCCACGGGGTATGGGGAACACTGAAGCTTTCTTT TRBV2 - TRBJ1-1 once 15
CASSDLAGSYNEQFF TGTGCCAGCAGTGACTTAGCGGGCTCCTACAATGAGCAGTTCTTC TRBV6-1 TRBD2 TRBJ2-1 few 15
CASSLVTEQYF TGTGCCAGCAGCTTGGTGACTGAGCAGTACTTC TRBV5-6 - TRBJ2-7 many 11
CASSYGQTDTQYF TGTGCCAGCAGTTACGGACAGACAGATACGCAGTATTTT TRBV6-2/TRBV6-3 - TRBJ2-3 - 13
CASSPLSGSDTGELFF TGTGCCAGCAGCCCGCTCAGCGGGAGCGACACCGGGGAGCTGTTTTTT TRBV11-3 TRBD2 TRBJ2-2 many 16
CASSSKTGGDEQYF TGTGCCAGCAGCTCCAAGACAGGGGGCGACGAGCAGTACTTC TRBV11-2 TRBD1 TRBJ2-7 - 14
CASSNIFGTEAFF TGTGCCAGCAGCAACATTTTTGGCACTGAAGCTTTCTTT TRBV7-9 - TRBJ1-1 many 13
CASSLGHYYQPQHF TGTGCCAGCAGCTTGGGACACTATTATCAGCCCCAGCATTTT TRBV6-2/TRBV6-3 - TRBJ1-5 - 14
CASSYASGSTDTQYF TGTGCCAGCAGTTACGCTAGCGGGAGCACAGATACGCAGTATTTT TRBV6-2/TRBV6-3 TRBD2 TRBJ2-3 - 15
CASSLLISGGRETQYF TGTGCCAGCAGCTTGTTAATTAGCGGGGGGCGGGAGACCCAGTACTTC TRBV7-6 TRBD2 TRBJ2-5 - 16
CASSLVSGNGAFF TGTGCCAGCAGCTTAGTTTCCGGTAATGGAGCTTTCTTT TRBV11-2 - TRBJ1-1 many 13
CASGGVDTEAFF TGTGCTAGTGGTGGAGTTGACACTGAAGCTTTCTTT TRBV12-5 - TRBJ1-1 many 12
CASSRRVAYEQYF TGTGCCAGCAGCCGCAGGGTAGCGTACGAGCAGTACTTC TRBV27 - TRBJ2-7 - 13
CASIPQEDAEAFF TGTGCCAGCATCCCACAGGAAGACGCTGAAGCTTTCTTT TRBV7-2 - TRBJ1-1 - 13
CASSRPGARADTQYF TGTGCCAGCAGTCGACCGGGGGCTAGGGCAGATACGCAGTATTTC TRBV6-2/TRBV6-3 - TRBJ2-3 - 15
CASSYSQRGTDTQYF TGTGCCAGCAGTTACTCTCAGCGGGGCACAGATACGCAGTATTTT TRBV6-2/TRBV6-3 - TRBJ2-3 - 15
CASSLVGGSGYGYTF TGTGCCAGCAGCTTAGTTGGGGGATCGGGCTATGGCTACACCTTC TRBV7-9 - TRBJ1-2 - 15
CASSPQGAQETQYF TGTGCCAGCTCACCCCAAGGAGCTCAAGAGACCCAGTACTTC TRBV18 - TRBJ2-5 many 14
CASSQDVLAGSGELFF TGCGCCAGCAGCCAAGATGTCCTAGCAGGTTCTGGGGAGCTGTTTTTT TRBV4-3 - TRBJ2-2 many 16
CSARASGRINTEAFF TGCAGTGCTAGAGCCTCCGGACGGATTAACACTGAAGCTTTCTTT TRBV20-1 - TRBJ1-1 - 15
CASSLRGSGNSPLHF TGTGCCAGCAGCTTAAGAGGGAGCGGGAATTCACCCCTCCACTTT TRBV11-3 - TRBJ1-6 medium-sized 15
CASSWGTGGDGYTF TGTGCCAGCAGTTGGGGGACAGGAGGGGATGGCTACACCTTC TRBV27 TRBD1 TRBJ1-2 few 14
CASSDSFRGTQYF TGTGCCAGCAGTGACAGCTTCCGTGGGACCCAGTACTTC TRBV6-1 - TRBJ2-5 - 13
CASSLGSGTGGIGNTIYF TGTGCCAGCAGCTTAGGCTCCGGGACAGGGGGAATAGGAAACACCATATATTTT TRBV7-6 TRBD1 TRBJ1-3 once 18
CASSPSTGVTGEMFF TGTGCCAGCAGTCCCTCGACAGGGGTGACCGGGGAGATGTTTTTT TRBV28 TRBD1 TRBJ2-2 - 15
CASTGGGHNSPLHF TGTGCCAGCACTGGGGGCGGACATAATTCACCCCTCCACTTT TRBV27 - TRBJ1-6 few 14
CASSTGTAYTF TGTGCCAGCAGCACCGGGACAGCCTACACCTTC TRBV12-3/TRBV12-4 TRBD1 TRBJ1-2 few 11
CASSQDLGNTEAFF TGCGCCAGCAGCCAAGATTTAGGGAACACTGAAGCTTTCTTT TRBV4-1 - TRBJ1-1 - 14
CAISESMANYEQYF TGTGCCATCAGTGAGTCGATGGCAAACTACGAGCAGTACTTC TRBV10-3 - TRBJ2-7 many 14
CASSSGPSRTDTQYF TGTGCCAGCAGCTCGGGTCCCAGCCGCACAGATACGCAGTATTTT TRBV5-6 - TRBJ2-3 many 15
CAISESQLGTEAFF TGTGCCATCAGTGAGTCGCAGCTAGGGACTGAAGCTTTCTTT TRBV10-3 - TRBJ1-1 - 14
CASIQIGQAANYGHTF TGTGCCAGCATCCAGATCGGACAGGCAGCTAACTATGGCCACACCTTC TRBV5-5 TRBD1 TRBJ1-2 - 16
CASSLQLASDTQYF TGTGCCAGCAGTTTGCAACTAGCGTCAGATACGCAGTATTTT TRBV27 TRBD2 TRBJ2-3 - 14
CASSYVAGGWRNEQFF TGTGCCAGCAGTTACGTAGCGGGAGGGTGGAGGAATGAGCAGTTCTTC TRBV6-2/TRBV6-3 TRBD2 TRBJ2-1 many 16
CASIPTLEPDYVYTF TGTGCCAGCATTCCAACACTTGAACCGGACTATGTCTACACCTTC TRBV6-1 - TRBJ1-2 - 15
CASSSAGTANNEQFF TGTGCCAGCAGTTCCGCCGGGACAGCAAACAATGAGCAGTTCTTC TRBV28 TRBD1 TRBJ2-1 - 15
CASSHKPSRSYEQYF TGTGCCAGCAGTCACAAGCCTAGTAGGTCCTACGAGCAGTACTTC TRBV27 - TRBJ2-7 - 15
CASSLSAGCIESFF TGTGCCAGCAGTCTCTCCGCAGGGTGCATTGAATCTTTCTTT TRBV6-2/TRBV6-3 - TRBJ1-1 - 14
CASSQDLVRWEATYNEQFF TGTGCCAGCAGCCAAGATCTAGTTAGATGGGAGGCCACCTACAATGAGCAGTTCTTC TRBV4-2 - TRBJ2-1 many 19